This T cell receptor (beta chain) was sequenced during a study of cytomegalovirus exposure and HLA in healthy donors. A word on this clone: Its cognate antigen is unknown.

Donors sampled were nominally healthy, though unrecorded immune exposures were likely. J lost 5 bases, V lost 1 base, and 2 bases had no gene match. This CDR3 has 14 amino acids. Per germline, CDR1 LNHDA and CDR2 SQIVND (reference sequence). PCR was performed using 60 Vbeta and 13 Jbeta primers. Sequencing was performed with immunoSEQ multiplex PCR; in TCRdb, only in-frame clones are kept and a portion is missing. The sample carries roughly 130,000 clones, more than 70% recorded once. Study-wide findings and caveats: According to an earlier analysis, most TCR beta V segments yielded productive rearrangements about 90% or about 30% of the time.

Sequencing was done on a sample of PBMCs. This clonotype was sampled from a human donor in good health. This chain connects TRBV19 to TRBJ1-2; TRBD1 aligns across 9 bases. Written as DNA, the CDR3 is TGTGCCAGTAGTATAGGCGGGACAGGGTATGGCTACACCTTC. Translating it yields CASSIGGTGYGYTF.